This T cell receptor (beta chain) comes out of a study of molecular identifiers for immune sequencing clone quantification. This clonotype was recorded many times. In germline, CDR1 is SEHNR, CDR2 FQNEAQ (reference sequence). V shed 5 bases, J shed 0 bases, and the junction held 8 bases outside the gene matches. This CDR3 region has 16 residues. TCRdb re-called the PCR reads through MiXCR, storing one row per CDR3 protein. The sample has nearly 650,000 distinct CDR3 sequences, roughly 23% seen once. The specimen was naive CD8+ T cells from blood, with Jurkat cell RNA spiked in. Subset given: FACS-sorted CD8+CD4-CCR7+CD45RA+ naive T cells. The chain carries TRBV7-9 and TRBJ1-1, with TRBD1 matching over 8 bases. The receptor was isolated from a human donor in good health. Some libraries in this study had Jurkat cell RNA spiked in. The CDR3 sequence: CASSPSQGAMNTEAFF. In nucleotides, the CDR3 is TGTGCCAGCAGCCCCAGCCAGGGGGCAATGAACACTGAAGCTTTCTTT.